Below are 24 T cell receptor beta chains sequenced from a single sample in a study of T-cell memory formation after mild COVID-19. Using its own MiXCR run on the 5' RACE reads, TCRdb lists one record per CDR3 protein. The sample carries 110,000 to 150,000 distinct CDR3 sequences, almost 25% recorded once. What was sequenced was PBMCs or a T cell subset sorted from them (not recorded which). These receptors all stem from an adult woman who had mild COVID-19 (a few samples of this study predate the infection). Cell type and time point are not known.

The rearrangement uses TRBV7-9 and TRBJ1-2, with D maybe TRBD1 (6 bases). Between the trimmed V and J ends, which lost 0 bases and 2 bases, there was a span of 7 bases. The germline gives CDR1 SEHNR, CDR2 FQNEAQ (reference sequence). The length of the CDR3 is 14 residues. CDR3 coding DNA: TGTGCCAGCAGCTTAGCGGACAGAAACTATGGCTACACCTTC. It translates to CASSLADRNYGYTF.

The chain links TRBV5-6 to TRBJ1-5; no clear D. Germline-derived CDR1 and CDR2 are SGHDT and YYEEEE. V was cut by 4 bases and J by 5 bases, with 7 bases left in between. This CDR3 spans 12 amino acids. The CDR3 DNA reads as TGTGCCAGCAGCACAGAAGATCAGCCCCAGCATTTT. Encoded protein: CASSTEDQPQHF.

J is TRBJ2-1 and V is TRBV11-2; 12 bases match TRBD2. V lost 5 bases to trimming and J lost 9 bases; unmatched junction nucleotides: 5. The CDR3 is made up of 14 amino acids. Germline values: CDR1 SGHAT, CDR2 FQNNGV. CDR3 in amino acids: CASSPGLAGFEQFF. CDR3 bases: TGTGCCAGCAGCCCTGGACTAGCGGGGTTTGAGCAGTTCTTC.

V and J are TRBV9 and TRBJ2-1, with D perhaps matching TRBD1 (6 bases). CDR3 size: 14 residues. The V end was cut by 3 bases, the J end by 3 bases, with 10 bases between. Germline-derived CDR1 and CDR2 are SGDLS and YYNGEE. CDR3 nucleotide sequence: TGTGCCAGCAGCGCCCAGGACAGCTACAATGAGCAGTTCTTC. Translation: CASSAQDSYNEQFF. The variable domain in full, with the rest retrieved from reference TRBV9 and TRBJ2-1, is DSGVTQTPKHLITATGQRVTLRCSPRSGDLSVYWYQQSLDQGLQFLIQYYNGEERAKGNILERFSAQQFPDLHSELNLSSLELGDSALYFCASSAQDSYNEQFFGPGTRLTVL.

The J gene is TRBJ2-5, the V gene TRBV7-6; D perhaps matches TRBD1 (5 bases). Germline CDR1 is SGHVS and CDR2 is FNYEAQ. The ends were cut back, 4 bases at V and 7 bases at J, with 22 bases in the middle. This CDR3 contains 16 residues. CDR3 nucleotides: TGTGCCAGCAGCTCCGACCCCTCCGGCTGGCAGGGGACCCAGTACTTC. Encoded protein: CASSSDPSGWQGTQYF.

The gene calls are TRBV20-1 and TRBJ2-3, with TRBD2 identical over 9 bases. The CDR3 sequence is 16 residues long. In germline, CDR1 is DFQATT, CDR2 SNEGSKA (reference sequence). J was trimmed by 2 bases and V by 3 bases; bases with no gene match: 9. The CDR3 DNA reads TGCAGTGCTAGCAGTTACGCTAGCGGGAACACAGATACGCAGTATTTT. It is translated as CSASSYASGNTDTQYF.

The chain recombines TRBV4-1 with TRBJ1-2, with D possibly TRBD1 on 6 matching bases. V lost 3 bases and J lost 3, with 17 bases in between. Per the germline V gene, CDR1 is MGHRA and CDR2 is YSYEKL. The CDR3 runs 16 residues. This CDR3 reads CASSHIAGDTYYGYTF. The CDR3 region has the DNA TGCGCCAGCAGCCACATAGCGGGGGACACCTACTATGGCTACACCTTC.

The chain has TRBV19 and TRBJ2-1; no reliable D call. Germline V gives CDR1 LNHDA, CDR2 SQIVND (reference sequence). This CDR3 comprises 14 residues. V gave up 3 bases and J gave up 6 bases, with 12 bases separating them. The CDR3 coding sequence is TGTGCCAGTAGTATTCAGGCAGGTCCCAATGAGCAGTTCTTC. This codes for CASSIQAGPNEQFF.

This clonotype turned up a few times. This chain uses TRBV7-9 with TRBJ2-1, with TRBD1 identical over 8 bases. V gave up 6 bases and J gave up 5 bases; unmatched junction bases: 3. The CDR3 has 13 amino acids. Germline V lookup: CDR1 SEHNR, CDR2 FQNEAQ (reference sequence). The CDR3 DNA sequence: TGTGCCAGCAGGTCGGGACAGGACAATGAGCAGTTCTTC. Amino acids: CASRSGQDNEQFF.

This chain uses TRBV6-5 with TRBJ2-1; TRBD2 agrees at 9 bases. The trim removed 2 bases at V and 4 bases at J, leaving 12 bases unmatched. The CDR3 extends over 18 amino acids. CDR1 is MNHEY and CDR2 is SVGAGI in the germline V gene. CDR3 in amino acids: CASSYARLAGEEYNEQFF. CDR3 DNA sequence: TGTGCCAGCAGTTACGCGAGATTAGCGGGGGAGGAGTACAATGAGCAGTTCTTC.

The rearrangement joins TRBV15 to TRBJ2-7; tentatively, D is TRBD1 or TRBD2 (6 bases each). V dropped 5 bases and J dropped 4 bases, with 18 bases sitting between them. The CDR3 extends over 15 amino acids. From germline, CDR1 is LNHNV and CDR2 YYDKDF (reference sequence). CDR3 residues: CATSPTSEGTYEQYF. The CDR3 DNA reads as TGTGCCACCAGCCCGACGTCGGAGGGGACATACGAGCAGTACTTC.

The V and J genes are TRBV9 and TRBJ1-1; D gene uncertain. This CDR3 is 13 amino acids long. CDR1 and CDR2 from the germline V gene are SGDLS and YYNGEE. Trimming cost V 3 bases and J 0 bases, with 6 bases left between them. The CDR3 spells CASSEDLNTEAFF. The CDR3 DNA is TGTGCCAGCAGCGAAGATTTGAACACTGAAGCTTTCTTT.

This clonotype was found once. The chain recombines TRBV6-2 or TRBV6-3 with TRBJ2-1, with TRBD1 matching 8 bases. This CDR3 region has 14 residues. Germline trimming cut 2 bases from V and 15 bases from J; bases unmatched to any gene: 12. Germline V lookup: CDR1 MNHEY, CDR2 SVGEGT. Here the CDR3 reads CASSYQPSTGGMFF. CDR3 DNA: TGTGCCAGCAGTTACCAACCTTCAACAGGGGGTATGTTCTTC.

The V call is TRBV4-2, the J call TRBJ2-2; TRBD1 agrees at 7 bases. The V and J ends lost 2 bases and 2 bases, in that order; junction bases with no gene match: 8. Germline assignment: CDR1 LGHNA and CDR2 YNFKEQ. The CDR3 totals 17 residues. Written as DNA, the CDR3 is TGTGCCAGCAGCCAAAAGCCGACAGGGATCAACACCGGGGAGCTGTTTTTT. Residues: CASSQKPTGINTGELFF.

This clonotype was picked up a small number of times. The V call is TRBV4-1, the J call TRBJ2-1, with D hard to call. Per germline, CDR1 MGHRA and CDR2 YSYEKL. The CDR3 has 15 residues. V was cut by 1 base and J by 4 bases, with 11 bases left in between. The CDR3 reads CASSQAGYNYNEQFF. The CDR3 DNA sequence: TGCGCCAGCAGCCAAGCGGGCTATAATTACAATGAGCAGTTCTTC.

This rearrangement joins TRBV4-2 to TRBJ2-6; 7 bases are a match to TRBD2. Germline values: CDR1 LGHNA, CDR2 YNFKEQ. The V and J ends lost 0 bases and 1 base, in that order; junction bases with no gene match: 6. The CDR3 runs to 18 residues. Here the CDR3 DNA reads TGTGCCAGCAGCCAAGAGCCAGCGGGGCCTTCTGGGGCCAACGTCCTGACTTTC. Encoded protein: CASSQEPAGPSGANVLTF.

For the CDR3, the DNA is TGTGCCAGCAGTGAAGGCCAGAATCTTAACAATGAGCAGTTCTTC. Residues: CASSEGQNLNNEQFF. This rearrangement joins TRBV6-4 to TRBJ2-1; D gene unclear. Germline V gives CDR1 MRHNA, CDR2 SNTAGT. The CDR3 spans 15 residues. V was pared by 3 bases and J by 5 bases, with 14 bases between.

The V call is TRBV27, the J call TRBJ2-3; 7 bases map to TRBD2. Germline values: CDR1 MNHEY, CDR2 SMNVEV (reference sequence). With V trimmed by 3 bases and J by 2 bases, 5 bases remained unmatched. The CDR3 has 15 amino acids. The CDR3 sequence is CASSFVGGNTDTQYF. CDR3 DNA: TGTGCCAGCAGTTTTGTGGGAGGGAACACAGATACGCAGTATTTT.

This clonotype was picked up a small number of times. The chain carries TRBV5-1 and TRBJ1-1; no definite D call. Germline-derived CDR1 and CDR2 are SGHRS and YFSETQ. The CDR3 runs 13 residues. The ends were cut back, 3 bases at V and 3 bases at J, with 9 bases in the middle. CDR3 in DNA: TGCGCCAGCAGCTGGAGAAGGGACACTGAAGCTTTCTTT. This codes for CASSWRRDTEAFF.

This clonotype has only a few counts. The chain combines TRBV7-9 with TRBJ2-5; TRBD2 agrees at 10 bases. J was trimmed by 2 bases and V by 2 bases; bases with no gene match: 2. Germline values: CDR1 SEHNR, CDR2 FQNEAQ (reference sequence). The CDR3 length is 15 residues. CDR3 coding DNA: TGTGCCAGCAGCTTACTAGCGGGAGAGCAAGAGACCCAGTACTTC. Translation: CASSLLAGEQETQYF.

This clonotype has more than one count but fewer than ten. The V call is TRBV20-1, the J call TRBJ2-7; 8 bases are shared with TRBD2. Germline V CDR1 and CDR2: DFQATT, SNEGSKA (reference sequence). Trimming removed 0 bases from V and 3 bases from J; junction bases left unmatched: 10. This CDR3 is built from 16 residues. In DNA, the CDR3 is TGCAGTGCTAGAGATGTAGGTCGGGAGGGCCACTACGAGCAGTACTTC. This sequence encodes CSARDVGREGHYEQYF.

This clonotype was seen only a few times. The chain couples TRBV11-1 to TRBJ2-7; the match to TRBD1 covers 10 bases. The CDR3 runs 15 residues. CDR1 SGHAT and CDR2 FQDESV come from the germline V gene (reference sequence). The V and J ends lost 5 bases and 2 bases, in that order; junction bases with no gene match: 6. The DNA of the CDR3 is TGTGCCAGCAGCCCGGCGACAGGGGGCCCCTACGAGCAGTACTTC. Translated: CASSPATGGPYEQYF.

The CDR3 DNA reads TGTGCCAGCAGCCGGACAGGGGGCTCGAGCGGTCAGCCCCAGCATTTT. It is translated as CASSRTGGSSGQPQHF. The chain is built from TRBV2 and TRBJ1-5, with 11 bases aligning to TRBD1. The CDR3 extends over 16 amino acids. Germline V gene data show CDR1 as SNHLY and CDR2 as FYNNEI. The trim removed 6 bases at V and 6 bases at J, leaving 10 bases unmatched.

This clonotype was observed many times. The gene calls are TRBV7-9 and TRBJ2-5; D call uncertain. In germline, CDR1 is SEHNR, CDR2 FQNEAQ (reference sequence). The V and J ends lost 5 bases and 5 bases respectively, with 9 bases between them. This CDR3 contains 12 residues. DNA for the CDR3: TGTGCCAGCAGCAACCCCGGGGAGACCCAGTACTTC. It specifies CASSNPGETQYF.